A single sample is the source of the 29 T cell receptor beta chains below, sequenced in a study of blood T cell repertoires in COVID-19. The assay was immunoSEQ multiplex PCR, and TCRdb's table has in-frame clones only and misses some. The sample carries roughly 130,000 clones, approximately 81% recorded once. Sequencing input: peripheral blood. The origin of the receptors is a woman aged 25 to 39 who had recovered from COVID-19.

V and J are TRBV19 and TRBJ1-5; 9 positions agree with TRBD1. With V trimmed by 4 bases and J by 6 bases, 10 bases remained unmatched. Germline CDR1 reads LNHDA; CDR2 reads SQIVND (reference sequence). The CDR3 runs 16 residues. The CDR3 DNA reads TGTGCCAGTAGTAACCCGGACAGGGGAGTTCGTCAGCCCCAGCATTTT. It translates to CASSNPDRGVRQPQHF.

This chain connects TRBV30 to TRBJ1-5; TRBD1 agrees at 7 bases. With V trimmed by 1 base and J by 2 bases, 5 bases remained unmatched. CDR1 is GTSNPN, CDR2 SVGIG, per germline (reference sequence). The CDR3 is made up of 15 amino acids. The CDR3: CAWSADREGNQPQHF. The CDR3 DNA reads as TGTGCCTGGAGTGCCGACAGGGAAGGCAATCAGCCCCAGCATTTT. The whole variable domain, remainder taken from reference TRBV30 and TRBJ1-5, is SQTIHQWPATLVQPVGSPLSLECTVEGTSNPNLYWYRQAAGRGLQLLFYSVGIGQISSEVPQNLSASRPQDRQFILSSKKLLLSDSGFYLCAWSADREGNQPQHFGDGTRLSIL.

CDR3 sequence: CASSLTGNTGELFF. The CDR3 region has the DNA TGTGCCAGCAGCCTGACAGGAAACACCGGGGAGCTGTTTTTT. This chain joins TRBV3-1 (or the pseudogene TRBV3-2) and TRBJ2-2, with D possibly TRBD1 on 6 matching bases. Germline V gene lookup returns CDR1 LGHDT and CDR2 YNNKEL (reference sequence). V was trimmed by 4 bases and J by 2 bases, leaving 8 bases between them. This CDR3 region has 14 residues.

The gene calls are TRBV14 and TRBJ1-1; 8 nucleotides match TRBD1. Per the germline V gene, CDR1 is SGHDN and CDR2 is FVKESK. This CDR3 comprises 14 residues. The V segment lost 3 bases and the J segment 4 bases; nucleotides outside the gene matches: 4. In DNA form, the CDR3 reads TGTGCCAGCAGCCAGCCTACAGGGGGCACTGAAGCTTTCTTT. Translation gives CASSQPTGGTEAFF.

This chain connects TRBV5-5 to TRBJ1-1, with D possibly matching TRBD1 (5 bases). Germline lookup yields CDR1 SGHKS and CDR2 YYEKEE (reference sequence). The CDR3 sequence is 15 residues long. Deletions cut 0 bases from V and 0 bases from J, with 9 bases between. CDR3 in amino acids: CASSLVRGMNTEAFF. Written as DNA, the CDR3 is TGTGCCAGCAGCTTGGTCCGGGGGATGAACACTGAAGCTTTCTTT.

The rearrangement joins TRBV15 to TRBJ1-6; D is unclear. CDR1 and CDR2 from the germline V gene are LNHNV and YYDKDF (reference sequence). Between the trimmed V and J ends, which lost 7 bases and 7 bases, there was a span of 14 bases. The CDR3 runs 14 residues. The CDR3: CATTLSGRNSPLHF. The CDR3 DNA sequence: TGTGCCACCACACTGTCCGGGAGAAATTCACCCCTCCACTTT.

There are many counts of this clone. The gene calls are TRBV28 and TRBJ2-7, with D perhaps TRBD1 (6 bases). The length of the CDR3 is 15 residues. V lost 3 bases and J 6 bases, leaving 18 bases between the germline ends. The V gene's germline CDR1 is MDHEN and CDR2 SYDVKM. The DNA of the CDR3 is TGTGCCAGCAGTTTCGAGACAGGCGGTCGGGTCGAGCAGTACTTC. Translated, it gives CASSFETGGRVEQYF.

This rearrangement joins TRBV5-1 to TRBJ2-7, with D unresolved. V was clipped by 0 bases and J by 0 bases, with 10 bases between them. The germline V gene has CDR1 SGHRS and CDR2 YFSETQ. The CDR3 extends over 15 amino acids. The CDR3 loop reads CASSLDGRSSYEQYF. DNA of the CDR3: TGCGCCAGCAGCTTGGACGGAAGGAGCTCCTACGAGCAGTACTTC.

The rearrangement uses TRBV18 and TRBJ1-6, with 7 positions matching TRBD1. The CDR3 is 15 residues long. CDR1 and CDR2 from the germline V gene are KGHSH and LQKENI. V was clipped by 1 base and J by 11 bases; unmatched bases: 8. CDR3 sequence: CASSPQSTGYPPLHF. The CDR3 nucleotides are TGTGCCAGCTCACCACAATCGACAGGGTACCCACCCCTCCACTTT.

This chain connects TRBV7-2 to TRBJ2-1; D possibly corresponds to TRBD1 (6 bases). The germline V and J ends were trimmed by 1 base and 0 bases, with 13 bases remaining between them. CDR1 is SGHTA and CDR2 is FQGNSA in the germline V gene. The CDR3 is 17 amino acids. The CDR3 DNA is TGTGCCAGCAGCTTAGTGGGGACACCGAGCTCCTACAATGAGCAGTTCTTC. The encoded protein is CASSLVGTPSSYNEQFF.

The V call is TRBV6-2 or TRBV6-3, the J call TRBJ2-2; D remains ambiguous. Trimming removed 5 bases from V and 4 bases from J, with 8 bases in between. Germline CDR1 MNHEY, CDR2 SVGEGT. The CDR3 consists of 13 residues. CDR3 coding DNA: TGTGCCAGCAGTGTTACAAGCACCGGGGAGCTGTTTTTT. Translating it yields CASSVTSTGELFF.

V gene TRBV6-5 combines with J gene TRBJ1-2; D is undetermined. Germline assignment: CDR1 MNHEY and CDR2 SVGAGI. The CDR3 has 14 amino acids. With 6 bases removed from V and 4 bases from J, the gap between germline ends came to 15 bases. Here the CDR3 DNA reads TGTGCCAGCAGATTCGGGGAGTCAAGCTATGGCTACACCTTC. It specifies CASRFGESSYGYTF.

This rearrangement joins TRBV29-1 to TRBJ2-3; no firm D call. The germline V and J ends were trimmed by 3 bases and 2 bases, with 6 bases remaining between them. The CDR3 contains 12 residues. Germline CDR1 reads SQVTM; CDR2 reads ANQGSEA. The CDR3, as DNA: TGCAGCGTTGATGGAGACACAGATACGCAGTATTTT. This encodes CSVDGDTDTQYF.

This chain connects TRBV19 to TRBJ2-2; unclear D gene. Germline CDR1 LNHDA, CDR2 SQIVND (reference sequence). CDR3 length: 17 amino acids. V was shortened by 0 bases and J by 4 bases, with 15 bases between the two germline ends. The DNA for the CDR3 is TGTGCCAGTAGTATAGATCTGTTAGCAGCCAGCACCGGGGAGCTGTTTTTT. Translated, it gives CASSIDLLAASTGELFF.

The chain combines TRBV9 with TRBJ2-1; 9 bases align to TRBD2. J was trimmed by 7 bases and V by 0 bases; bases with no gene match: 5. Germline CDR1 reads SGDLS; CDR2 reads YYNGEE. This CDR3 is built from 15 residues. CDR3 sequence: CASSVVASGMNEQFF. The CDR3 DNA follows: TGTGCCAGCAGCGTAGTGGCTAGCGGGATGAATGAGCAGTTCTTC. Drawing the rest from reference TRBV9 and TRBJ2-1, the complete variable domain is DSGVTQTPKHLITATGQRVTLRCSPRSGDLSVYWYQQSLDQGLQFLIQYYNGEERAKGNILERFSAQQFPDLHSELNLSSLELGDSALYFCASSVVASGMNEQFFGPGTRLTVL.

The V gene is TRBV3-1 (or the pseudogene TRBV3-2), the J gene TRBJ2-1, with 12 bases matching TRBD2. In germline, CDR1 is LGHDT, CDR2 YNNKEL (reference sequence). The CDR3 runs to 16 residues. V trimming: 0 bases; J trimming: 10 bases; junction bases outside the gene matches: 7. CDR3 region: CASSQDLLAGGREQFF. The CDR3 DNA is TGTGCCAGCAGCCAAGACCTACTAGCGGGGGGAAGGGAGCAGTTCTTC.

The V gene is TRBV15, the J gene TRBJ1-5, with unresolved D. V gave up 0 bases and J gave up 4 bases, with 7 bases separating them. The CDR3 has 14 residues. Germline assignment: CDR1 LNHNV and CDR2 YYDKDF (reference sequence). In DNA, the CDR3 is TGTGCCACCAGCAGAGATAGCGGAAATCAGCCCCAGCATTTT. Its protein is CATSRDSGNQPQHF.

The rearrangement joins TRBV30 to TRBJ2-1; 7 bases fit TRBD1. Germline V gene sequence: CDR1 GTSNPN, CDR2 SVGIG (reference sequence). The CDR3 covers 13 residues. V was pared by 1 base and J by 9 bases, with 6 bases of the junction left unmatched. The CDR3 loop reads CAWSARQGSEQFF. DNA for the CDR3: TGTGCCTGGAGTGCACGACAGGGAAGTGAGCAGTTCTTC.

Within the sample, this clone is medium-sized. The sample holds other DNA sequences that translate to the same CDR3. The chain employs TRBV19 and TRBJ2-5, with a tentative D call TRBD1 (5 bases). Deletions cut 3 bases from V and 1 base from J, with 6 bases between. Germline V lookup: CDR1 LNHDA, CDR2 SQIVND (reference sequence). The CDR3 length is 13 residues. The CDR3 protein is CASSMDIQETQYF. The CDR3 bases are TGTGCCAGTAGTATGGACATCCAAGAGACCCAGTACTTC.

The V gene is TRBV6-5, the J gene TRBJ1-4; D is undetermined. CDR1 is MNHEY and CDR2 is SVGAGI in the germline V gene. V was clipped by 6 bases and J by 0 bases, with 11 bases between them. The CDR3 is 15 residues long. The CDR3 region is CASSDDYATNEKLFF. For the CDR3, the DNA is TGTGCCAGCAGCGATGACTATGCAACTAATGAAAAACTGTTTTTT.

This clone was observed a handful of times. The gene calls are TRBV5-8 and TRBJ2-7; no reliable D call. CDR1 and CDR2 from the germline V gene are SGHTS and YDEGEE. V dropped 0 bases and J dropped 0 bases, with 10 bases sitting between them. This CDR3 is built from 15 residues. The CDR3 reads CASSLVPGFSYEQYF. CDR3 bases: TGTGCCAGCAGCTTGGTCCCAGGTTTCTCCTACGAGCAGTACTTC.

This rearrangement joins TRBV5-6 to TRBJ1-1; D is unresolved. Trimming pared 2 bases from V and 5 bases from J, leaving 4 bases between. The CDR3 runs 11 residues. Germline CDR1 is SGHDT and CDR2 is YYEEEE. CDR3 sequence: CASSFRTEAFF. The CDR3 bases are TGTGCCAGCAGCTTCAGGACTGAAGCTTTCTTT.

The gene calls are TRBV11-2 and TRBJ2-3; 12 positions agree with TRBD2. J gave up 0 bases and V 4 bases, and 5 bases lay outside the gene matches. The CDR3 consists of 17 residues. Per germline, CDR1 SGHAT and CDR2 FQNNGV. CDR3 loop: CASSSLAGGISTDTQYF. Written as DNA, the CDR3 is TGTGCCAGCAGCTCCCTAGCGGGGGGGATTAGCACAGATACGCAGTATTTT.

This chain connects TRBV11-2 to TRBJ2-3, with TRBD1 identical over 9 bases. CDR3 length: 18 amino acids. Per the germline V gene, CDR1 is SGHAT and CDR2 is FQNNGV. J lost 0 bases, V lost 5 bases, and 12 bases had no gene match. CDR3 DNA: TGTGCCAGCAGCCGGACTCCCCCACAGGGGGCGAGCACAGATACGCAGTATTTT. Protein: CASSRTPPQGASTDTQYF.

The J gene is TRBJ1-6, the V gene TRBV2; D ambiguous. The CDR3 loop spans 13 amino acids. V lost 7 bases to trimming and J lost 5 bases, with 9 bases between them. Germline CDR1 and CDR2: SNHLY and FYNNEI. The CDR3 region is CASTREHNSPLHF. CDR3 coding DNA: TGTGCCAGCACCCGGGAACATAATTCACCCCTCCACTTT.

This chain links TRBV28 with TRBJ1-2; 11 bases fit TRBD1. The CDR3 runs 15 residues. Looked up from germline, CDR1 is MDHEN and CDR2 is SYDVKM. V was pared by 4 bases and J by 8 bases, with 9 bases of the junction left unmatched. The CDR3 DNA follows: TGTGCCAGCAGTTCTCGGGACAGGGGGGCAAAGGGCTACACCTTC. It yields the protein CASSSRDRGAKGYTF.

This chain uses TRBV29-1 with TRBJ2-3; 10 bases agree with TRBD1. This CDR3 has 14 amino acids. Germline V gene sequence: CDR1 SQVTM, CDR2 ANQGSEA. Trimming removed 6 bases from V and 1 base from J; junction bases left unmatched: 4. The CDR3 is CSVPGTGGTDTQYF. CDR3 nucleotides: TGCAGCGTACCCGGGACAGGGGGCACAGATACGCAGTATTTT.

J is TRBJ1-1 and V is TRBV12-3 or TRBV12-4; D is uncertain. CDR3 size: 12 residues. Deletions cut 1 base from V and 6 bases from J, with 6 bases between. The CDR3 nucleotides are TGTGCCAGCAGTTTAGAGCTAGCTGAAGCTTTCTTT. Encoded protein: CASSLELAEAFF.

CDR3 sequence (DNA): TGTGCCAGCTCTCGGACAGGGGACGGCTACACCTTC. It translates to CASSRTGDGYTF. The chain has TRBV6-5 and TRBJ1-2, with 9 bases aligning to TRBD1. The CDR3 is 12 amino acids. Germline V gene lookup returns CDR1 MNHEY and CDR2 SVGAGI. The V and J ends lost 8 bases and 8 bases, in that order; junction bases with no gene match: 6.